This entry is about one T cell receptor beta chain. No antigen is known for it. The data were obtained in a study of shared clonotypes between healthy human individuals. General study findings and limits: Rarefaction demonstrated incomplete sorted-subset sequencing despite large depth. Depth of sequencing was expected to influence donor clonotype sharing. Larger estimated richness was generally seen in naive subsets than in memory subsets.

Naive-designated CD8 cells lacked CD45RO, were positively enriched for CCR7, and omitted terminally differentiated effector memory CD45RA+ cells. Researchers ran the assay at a deep level. Clones were sequenced by immunoSEQ multiplex PCR, and TCRdb holds only the in-frame ones, with some missing. The repertoire holds approximately 650,000 clones, with less than 97% as singletons. CDR3 length: 17 residues. The V and J ends lost 4 bases and 0 bases respectively, with 16 bases between them. Germline V lookup: CDR1 LGHNA, CDR2 YNFKEQ. This TCR came from a woman aged 25 to 45 in good health. The chain carries TRBV4-2 and TRBJ2-1; possibly TRBD1 or TRBD2 for D (5 bases each). The specimen sequenced was naive CD8+ T cells sorted from blood. CDR3 protein: CASSPRDPTTSYNEQFF. For the CDR3, the DNA is TGTGCCAGCAGCCCCCGGGACCCCACGACCTCCTACAATGAGCAGTTCTTC.